The rows below give T cell receptor beta chains drawn from one sample of a study of T-cell reconstitution after alpha-beta-depleted transplantation in children. From the PCR reads, TCRdb called clonotypes with MiXCR, one entry per CDR3 protein. The sample yields around 600,000 distinct CDR3 sequences, 16% seen once. Sequenced material: PBMCs from the stem cell graft donor, taken from the stem cell graft. These receptors were taken from a human donor who donated a stem cell graft to a child with acute myeloid leukemia. Each CDR3 is given with its conserved first and last residue. The D gene is left open where the match is weak. Expanded clones are given a class, and other clones once, few, many or no size at all.

cdr3_length j_call clone_size d_call v_call cdr3_aa cdr3_nt
18 TRBJ1-4 few NA TRBV21-1 CASCNYRDRGWANEKLFF TGTGCCAGCTGTAACTACCGGGACAGGGGTTGGGCTAATGAAAAACTGTTTTTT
16 TRBJ2-4 NA NA TRBV5-1 CASSPEGPVSIDIQYF TGCGCCAGCAGCCCCGAGGGTCCAGTTTCGATAGACATTCAGTACTTC
15 TRBJ2-1 NA NA TRBV11-3 CASSLGQYMDNEQFF TGTGCCAGCAGCTTAGGACAGTATATGGACAATGAGCAGTTCTTC
13 TRBJ2-1 many TRBD1 TRBV20-1 CRCPGTGYNEQFF TGCAGATGTCCCGGGACAGGTTACAATGAGCAGTTCTTC
15 TRBJ1-1 NA NA TRBV5-1 CASSHPGPTNTEAFF TGCGCCAGCAGCCATCCGGGGCCTACGAACACTGAAGCTTTCTTT
14 TRBJ2-2 many NA TRBV7-2 CASSTDWNTGELFF TGTGCCAGCAGCACGGACTGGAACACCGGGGAGCTGTTTTTT
12 TRBJ2-3 NA NA TRBV7-2 CASSSIRGTQYF TGTGCCAGCAGCTCCATCAGAGGTACGCAGTATTTT
14 TRBJ2-1 few NA TRBV7-8 CASSFGTPPNEQFF TGTGCCAGCAGCTTTGGGACGCCACCCAATGAGCAGTTCTTC
12 TRBJ2-7 many TRBD1 TRBV29-1 CSVEGTAYEQYF TGCAGCGTTGAGGGGACAGCCTACGAGCAGTACTTC
12 TRBJ2-1 NA NA TRBV7-6 CASSLEGIEQFF TGTGCCAGCAGCTTAGAGGGGATTGAGCAGTTCTTC
17 TRBJ2-4 NA NA TRBV6-1 CASRISMGAVSKNIQYF TGTGCCAGCAGGATATCGATGGGGGCGGTTTCCAAAAACATTCAGTACTTC
15 TRBJ2-1 many NA TRBV5-6 CASSLGVVRYNEQFF TGTGCCAGCAGCCTCGGGGTCGTTAGATACAATGAGCAGTTCTTC
13 TRBJ1-2 NA TRBD1 TRBV6-6 CASSATGSYGYTF TGTGCCAGCAGCGCGACAGGGAGCTATGGCTACACCTTC
13 TRBJ1-1 NA NA TRBV7-9 CASTNRVGTEAFF TGTGCCAGCACCAACAGGGTTGGCACTGAAGCTTTCTTT
15 TRBJ2-5 NA TRBD1 TRBV5-1 CASSFGTGMTETQYF TGCGCCAGCAGCTTCGGGACAGGGATGACAGAGACCCAGTACTTC
13 TRBJ2-5 few TRBD2 TRBV12-5 CASGSGTSETQYF TGTGCTAGTGGTTCCGGGACTAGCGAGACCCAGTACTTC
16 TRBJ1-2 NA NA TRBV9 CASSVERAGANYGYTF TGTGCCAGCAGCGTAGAGAGGGCAGGAGCTAACTATGGCTACACCTTC
14 TRBJ2-1 many TRBD1 TRBV24-1 CATSDPGQVNEQFF TGTGCCACCAGTGATCCGGGACAGGTCAATGAGCAGTTCTTC
13 TRBJ1-4 many NA TRBV20-1 CSAIQGTNEKLFF TGCAGTGCCATACAGGGAACTAATGAAAAACTGTTTTTT
15 TRBJ2-1 many NA TRBV20-1 CSASYESGRRVEQFF TGCAGTGCTAGTTATGAAAGCGGGCGGAGGGTTGAGCAGTTCTTC
13 TRBJ2-3 many NA TRBV12-3/TRBV12-4 CASSFFGTDTQYF TGTGCCAGCAGTTTCTTTGGCACAGATACGCAGTATTTT
14 TRBJ1-6 few TRBD1 TRBV12-3/TRBV12-4 CASSLTGLASPLHF TGTGCCAGCAGCCTGACAGGGTTGGCATCACCCCTCCACTTT
15 TRBJ1-1 many NA TRBV29-1 CSVGQKKGLNTEAFF TGCAGCGTTGGCCAAAAAAAGGGACTAAACACTGAAGCTTTCTTT
18 TRBJ2-2 NA TRBD1 TRBV11-1 CASSLSLPGTGATGELFF TGTGCCAGCAGCTTAAGTCTTCCCGGGACAGGCGCCACCGGGGAGCTGTTTTTT
16 TRBJ2-2 few TRBD1 TRBV5-1 CASSPSGQAGTGELFF TGCGCCAGCAGTCCCAGTGGACAGGCCGGGACCGGGGAGCTGTTTTTT
13 TRBJ1-2 many NA TRBV12-3/TRBV12-4 CASRPDADYGYTF TGTGCCAGCAGGCCGGACGCCGACTATGGCTACACCTTC
15 TRBJ2-2 many NA TRBV7-7 CASSFTVTNTGELFF TGTGCCAGCAGCTTCACAGTAACGAACACCGGGGAGCTGTTTTTT
14 TRBJ1-1 few NA TRBV6-2/TRBV6-3 CASRQSGGRTEAFF TGTGCCAGCAGACAGTCGGGGGGCCGGACTGAAGCTTTCTTT
14 TRBJ2-7 many TRBD2 TRBV20-1 CSATSGVILYEQYF TGCAGTGCGACTAGCGGGGTCATTCTTTACGAGCAGTACTTC
10 TRBJ1-4 few NA TRBV29-1 CSVKGEKLFF TGCAGCGTTAAGGGTGAAAAACTGTTTTTT
15 TRBJ2-5 NA TRBD1 TRBV6-2/TRBV6-3 CASSLPTGELGTQYF TGTGCCAGCAGTCTTCCGACAGGGGAGTTGGGGACCCAGTACTTC
12 TRBJ2-5 NA NA TRBV15 CATSSTEETQYF TGTGCCACCAGTTCGACGGAGGAGACCCAGTACTTC
13 TRBJ1-2 NA TRBD1 TRBV18 CASSPKGAEGYTF TGTGCCAGCTCACCGAAGGGGGCTGAAGGCTACACCTTC
15 TRBJ2-7 many TRBD2 TRBV7-2 CASSLSGTSPREQYF TGTGCCAGCAGCCTATCCGGGACTAGCCCTCGCGAGCAGTACTTC
12 TRBJ2-7 many NA TRBV7-2 CATGVGRYEQYF TGTGCTACGGGGGTGGGTCGCTACGAGCAGTACTTC
12 TRBJ2-1 few TRBD1 TRBV20-1 CKPGQALNEQFF TGCAAACCGGGACAGGCTCTTAATGAGCAGTTCTTC
15 TRBJ2-7 many TRBD1 TRBV7-2 CASSFGQGGYYEQYF TGTGCCAGCAGCTTTGGACAGGGTGGTTACTACGAGCAGTACTTC
15 TRBJ2-6 few NA TRBV20-1 CSAREPNSGANVLTF TGCAGTGCTAGGGAACCCAACTCTGGGGCCAACGTCCTGACTTTC
17 TRBJ2-3 NA TRBD1 TRBV15 CATSRASNRGSADTQYF TGTGCCACCAGCAGAGCCTCGAACAGGGGGAGTGCAGATACGCAGTATTTT
14 TRBJ1-1 many TRBD1 TRBV6-4 CASSITGGRTEAFF TGTGCCAGCAGTATTACAGGGGGCCGCACTGAAGCTTTCTTT
13 TRBJ1-1 NA TRBD1 TRBV10-3 CAIWTGDATEAFF TGTGCCATATGGACAGGGGATGCTACTGAAGCTTTCTTT
13 TRBJ1-1 few NA TRBV6-2/TRBV6-3 CASSLRVITEAFF TGTGCCAGCAGTTTAAGGGTCATCACTGAAGCTTTCTTT
16 TRBJ2-2 NA NA TRBV27 CASSLSKPGSTGELFF TGTGCCAGCAGTTTATCGAAGCCGGGGTCAACCGGGGAGCTGTTTTTT
16 TRBJ2-1 few NA TRBV5-1 CASSYTGDLWGNEQFF TGCGCCAGCAGCTACACAGGCGATTTGTGGGGCAATGAGCAGTTCTTC
14 TRBJ2-7 NA NA TRBV12-3/TRBV12-4 CASSPMGLSYEQYF TGTGCCAGCAGTCCCATGGGACTCTCCTACGAGCAGTACTTC
15 TRBJ1-2 NA TRBD1 TRBV20-1 CSARGQGMGFYGYTF TGCAGTGCTAGGGGACAGGGTATGGGCTTCTATGGCTACACCTTC
16 TRBJ2-6 many NA TRBV20-1 CSARGQVFSGANVLTF TGCAGTGCTAGAGGCCAAGTGTTCTCTGGGGCCAACGTCCTGACTTTC
17 TRBJ1-2 NA NA TRBV11-2 CASSLVGTVDGNYGYTF TGTGCCAGCAGCTTAGTAGGGACGGTTGACGGGAACTATGGCTACACCTTC
13 TRBJ2-5 few TRBD1 TRBV12-3/TRBV12-4 CASSDRAQETQYF TGTGCCAGCAGCGACAGGGCCCAAGAGACCCAGTACTTC
17 TRBJ2-2 NA TRBD2 TRBV7-2 CASSLRRTSVYTGELFF TGTGCCAGCAGCTTAAGGCGGACTAGCGTATACACCGGGGAGCTGTTTTTT
15 TRBJ2-3 few NA TRBV12-3/TRBV12-4 CASSFWQGGGDTQYF TGTGCCAGCAGTTTCTGGCAGGGGGGGGGAGATACGCAGTATTTT
14 TRBJ1-2 few NA TRBV12-3/TRBV12-4 CASSPPRDFYGYTF TGTGCCAGCAGTCCCCCAAGGGATTTCTATGGCTACACCTTC
12 TRBJ1-1 many NA TRBV12-3/TRBV12-4 CASSLRPTEAFF TGTGCCAGCAGTTTACGGCCGACTGAAGCTTTCTTT
18 TRBJ2-1 many TRBD1 TRBV7-3 CASSLTGTGLLRDNEQFF TGTGCCAGCAGCTTAACGGGGACAGGGTTGCTTCGGGACAATGAGCAGTTCTTC
14 TRBJ2-1 many NA TRBV7-9 CASSWDGRGDEQFF TGTGCCAGCAGCTGGGACGGACGAGGGGATGAGCAGTTCTTC
15 TRBJ1-4 NA NA TRBV11-2 CASSLSWRLGEKLFF TGTGCCAGCAGCCTATCTTGGAGGCTGGGTGAAAAACTGTTTTTT
16 TRBJ1-2 many TRBD1 TRBV15 CATSREDRQYSYGYTF TGTGCCACCAGCAGAGAGGACAGGCAATATTCCTATGGCTACACCTTC
16 TRBJ1-1 few TRBD1 TRBV29-1 CSVYLRRTGMVVEAFF TGCAGCGTTTACCTTCGTCGGACAGGGATGGTGGTAGAAGCTTTCTTT